The present T cell receptor (beta chain) was sequenced within a study of glioma-infiltrating T cells. Findings and caveats of the study: CDR3 overlap between tissue and blood was very small.

The germline gives CDR1 MNHEY, CDR2 SMNVEV (reference sequence). The CDR3 length is 16 residues. For this clonotype: Its antigen remains unknown. A much larger clone sits a single nucleotide away, making a read error possible. This is likely a read error, given that the CDR3 carries no conserved phenylalanine or tryptophan at its end.

Amplification of TCR alpha and beta CDR3 regions from RNA used iRepertoire nested multiplex PCR. TCRdb re-analysed the multiplex PCR reads in MiXCR, keeping a single row per CDR3 protein. The data contain around 390,000 distinct CDR3 sequences, around 38% of them singletons. V usage is TRBV27 and J usage is TRBJ2-5, with D perhaps matching TRBD1 (5 bases). The J call could be wrong; TRBJ2-7 is a better fit for the DNA end. The sequencing sample was made of glioma tissue, nonneoplastic brain tissue, or PBMCs (not recorded which). This TCR was recovered from a human donor with low-grade glioma or glioblastoma, undergoing nonglioma brain surgery, or in good health (not recorded which). CDR3: CASSSPPGWLRDEQYL. The CDR3 bases are TGTGCCAGCAGCTCACCTCCAGGGTGGTTGAGAGACGAGCAGTACCTC.